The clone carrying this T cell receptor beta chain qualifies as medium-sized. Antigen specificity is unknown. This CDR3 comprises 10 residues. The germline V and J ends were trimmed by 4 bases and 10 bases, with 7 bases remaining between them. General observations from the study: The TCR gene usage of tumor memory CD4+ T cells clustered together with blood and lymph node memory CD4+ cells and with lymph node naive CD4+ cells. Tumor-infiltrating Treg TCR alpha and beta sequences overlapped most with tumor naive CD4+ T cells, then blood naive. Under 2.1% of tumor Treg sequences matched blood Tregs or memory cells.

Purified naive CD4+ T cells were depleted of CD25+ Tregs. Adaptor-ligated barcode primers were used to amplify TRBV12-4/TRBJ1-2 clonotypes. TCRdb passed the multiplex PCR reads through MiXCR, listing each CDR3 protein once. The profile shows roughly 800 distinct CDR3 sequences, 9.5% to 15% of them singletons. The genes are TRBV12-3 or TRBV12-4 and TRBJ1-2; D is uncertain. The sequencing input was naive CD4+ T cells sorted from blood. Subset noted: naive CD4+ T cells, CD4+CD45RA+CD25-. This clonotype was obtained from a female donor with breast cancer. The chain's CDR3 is CASSSSFYTF. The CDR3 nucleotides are TGTGCCAGCAGTTCATCTTTCTACACCTTC.